This is a list of T cell receptor beta chains from one sample in a study of glioma-infiltrating T cells after dendritic cell vaccination. The data were produced by immunoSEQ multiplex PCR, yet TCRdb's version contains in-frame clones alone and is incomplete. The sample has roughly 80,000 clones, roughly 90% seen once. The sample was blood, taken before dendritic cell vaccination. Source of these receptors: a human donor with glioblastoma. Each CDR3 is given with its conserved first and last residue. A D gene is named only where the DNA matches it firmly. Not every row has a clone size; where given, it reads once, few, many or a size class.

TGTGCCAGCAGCCAAGATAGCTGGAGCGGACTCTCCTACGAGCAGTACTTC | CASSQDSWSGLSYEQYF | . | TRBV14 | . | 17 | TRBJ2-7
TGTGCCAGCAGCGCCGTGCGGGGGGGTGAGCAGTTCTTC | CASSAVRGGEQFF | TRBD2 | TRBV5-6 | . | 13 | TRBJ2-1
TGTGCCAGCAGTGGGGACAGGGGGGATCAGCCCCAGCATTTT | CASSGDRGDQPQHF | TRBD1 | TRBV25-1 | . | 14 | TRBJ1-5
TGTGCCAGCGGGACAGGGAGTGGCAATCAGCCCCAGCATTTT | CASGTGSGNQPQHF | TRBD1 | TRBV6-6 | . | 14 | TRBJ1-5
TGTGCCAGCAGCTTGTACGCTAGGATTGGCGCAGATACGCAGTATTTT | CASSLYARIGADTQYF | . | TRBV5-8 | . | 16 | TRBJ2-3
TGTGCCAGCAGTTCCTCAGGACAGGGGAGTCCCTACGAGCAGTACTTC | CASSSSGQGSPYEQYF | TRBD1 | TRBV28 | . | 16 | TRBJ2-7
TGTGCCAGCAGCCCCCAGGGCTCTGGGGCCAACGTCCTGACTTTC | CASSPQGSGANVLTF | . | TRBV7-2 | . | 15 | TRBJ2-6
TGTGCCTGGAGGCCCGGGACTAGCGGGGCCTACGAGCAGTACTTC | CAWRPGTSGAYEQYF | TRBD2 | TRBV30 | . | 15 | TRBJ2-7
TGTGCCAGCAGTGAGCTTGCAGGGGAGAATTCACCCCTCCACTTT | CASSELAGENSPLHF | . | TRBV6-1 | . | 15 | TRBJ1-6
TGCAGCCTTCTCGACAGGTCCTACGAGCAGTACTTC | CSLLDRSYEQYF | . | TRBV29-1 | few | 12 | TRBJ2-7
TGTGCCAGCAGCACAAACCGGGACATGAACTATGGCTACACCTTC | CASSTNRDMNYGYTF | . | TRBV5-4 | . | 15 | TRBJ1-2
TGTGCCAGCAGCGCCGGACAGGGTTCGACAGATACGCAGTATTTT | CASSAGQGSTDTQYF | TRBD1 | TRBV9 | . | 15 | TRBJ2-3
TGTGCCAGCAGTGACTCCATCCGGGAGCTAACAGACTATGGCTACACCTTC | CASSDSIRELTDYGYTF | . | TRBV25-1 | . | 17 | TRBJ1-2
TGTGCCAGCAGTGTAGGGACAGTTAAGGACTATGGCTACACCTTC | CASSVGTVKDYGYTF | TRBD1 | TRBV9 | . | 15 | TRBJ1-2
TGTGCCAGTAGTCACTGGGGGGAAGGGGGCCTAGCCAAAAACATTCAGTACTTC | CASSHWGEGGLAKNIQYF | . | TRBV19 | . | 18 | TRBJ2-4
TGTGCCAGCAGCGCAACCGGGACAGCCTTTCAACTTAGCAATCAGCCCCAGCATTTT | CASSATGTAFQLSNQPQHF | TRBD1 | TRBV2 | . | 19 | TRBJ1-5
TGTGCCAGCACCCGGGACAGCTCCTACGAGCAGTACTTC | CASTRDSSYEQYF | TRBD1 | TRBV6-5 | . | 13 | TRBJ2-7
TGTGCCAGCAGTCCTGGGGCGGGAGTCACAGATACGCAGTATTTT | CASSPGAGVTDTQYF | TRBD2 | TRBV7-3 | . | 15 | TRBJ2-3
TGCGCCAGCAGCTTGGGGGGGGAGGTGTACCAAGAGACCCAGTACTTC | CASSLGGEVYQETQYF | . | TRBV5-1 | . | 16 | TRBJ2-5
TGTGCCAGCAGCTTCACCCCGCCAAAGCTCAGCGGGAGAACAGATACGCAGTATTTT | CASSFTPPKLSGRTDTQYF | TRBD2 | TRBV7-3 | . | 19 | TRBJ2-3
TGTGCCAGTAGCATGAGGGTTTACAATGAGCAGTTCTTC | CASSMRVYNEQFF | . | TRBV19 | . | 13 | TRBJ2-1
TGCGCCAGCAGTCCCTCGAGCGGCGGGGCTTCCTACGAGCAGTACTTC | CASSPSSGGASYEQYF | . | TRBV4-1 | once | 16 | TRBJ2-7
TGCAGCGTGGGGGACAGGGCGGTCGGGGAGCTGTTTTTT | CSVGDRAVGELFF | TRBD1 | TRBV29-1 | . | 13 | TRBJ2-2
TGTGCCAGCAGCTTAAGAACCCGGGGGGTAAACAATGAGCAGTTCTTC | CASSLRTRGVNNEQFF | TRBD2 | TRBV7-2 | . | 16 | TRBJ2-1
TGTGCCAGCAGTCATCGCGCGATCAATGAGCAGTTCTTC | CASSHRAINEQFF | . | TRBV28 | . | 13 | TRBJ2-1
TGTGCCAGCAGCTCTCAGGGAGGGGTTTACGAAAAACTGTTTTTT | CASSSQGGVYEKLFF | . | TRBV7-9 | . | 15 | TRBJ1-4
TGTGCCAGCATCATCCCGGGACTAACGGACACCGGGGAGCTGTTTTTT | CASIIPGLTDTGELFF | TRBD2 | TRBV7-2 | . | 16 | TRBJ2-2
TGTGCCAGCAGTCCGGACAGCTACTCTGGAAACACCATATATTTT | CASSPDSYSGNTIYF | . | TRBV6-5 | . | 15 | TRBJ1-3
TGTGCCAGCAGTTACTTATCGACACCGAACACTGAAGCTTTCTTT | CASSYLSTPNTEAFF | . | TRBV6-5 | . | 15 | TRBJ1-1
TGTGCGGGGGCAGGGTTTGAATATGGCTACACCTTC | CAGAGFEYGYTF | . | TRBV6-1 | . | 12 | TRBJ1-2
TGTGCCAGCAGCGCACGGACAGGGGCAGATACGCAGTATTTT | CASSARTGADTQYF | TRBD1 | TRBV5-4 | . | 14 | TRBJ2-3
TGTGCCAGCAGCCAGGGTTCGACAGGGCGAGGATCCCCCCTCCACTTT | CASSQGSTGRGSPLHF | TRBD1 | TRBV4-2 | . | 16 | TRBJ1-6
TGCGCCAGCAGCCAAAGGGCGGGGTGGGCGAACTACAATGAGCAGTTCTTC | CASSQRAGWANYNEQFF | . | TRBV4-1 | few | 17 | TRBJ2-1
TGCGCCAGCAGTGAGTCAGTAGGACAGGGATCCTACGAGCAGTACTTC | CASSESVGQGSYEQYF | TRBD1 | TRBV10-1 | . | 16 | TRBJ2-7
TGCAGCGTTGGAGGGAGCGGGGAGCTGGTTTTT | CSVGGSGELVF | TRBD2 | TRBV29-1 | . | 11 | TRBJ2-2
TGTGCCAGCAGGATTGGACAGGCAACTAATGAAAAACTGTTTTTT | CASRIGQATNEKLFF | TRBD1 | TRBV6-1 | . | 15 | TRBJ1-4
TGCGCCAGCAGCCAAGAACCCGGGACAGGGGTAGTCGCTGAAGCTTTCTTT | CASSQEPGTGVVAEAFF | TRBD1 | TRBV4-1 | . | 17 | TRBJ1-1
TGTGCCAGCAGCTTTGGGACAGGGATGACTGAAGCTTTCTTT | CASSFGTGMTEAFF | TRBD1 | TRBV5-5 | . | 14 | TRBJ1-1
TGTGCCAGCAGATTGAAGGGGAACACAGATACGCAGTATTTT | CASRLKGNTDTQYF | . | TRBV6-5 | . | 14 | TRBJ2-3
TGTGCCATCAGTGAGTCCGCGGATGGCGAGCAGTACTTC | CAISESADGEQYF | . | TRBV10-3 | . | 13 | TRBJ2-7
TGTGCCAGTAGTATAGATCGGGTGGAAGATACGCAGTATTTT | CASSIDRVEDTQYF | . | TRBV19 | . | 14 | TRBJ2-3
TGCAGTGCTAGCAAGGGGGCTGGGCAGTTCTTC | CSASKGAGQFF | TRBD1 | TRBV20-1 | . | 11 | TRBJ2-1
TGTGCCAGCAGTCTCCCGGTGGGTACGGGTTCACCCCTCCACTTT | CASSLPVGTGSPLHF | . | TRBV28 | . | 15 | TRBJ1-6
TGTGCCAGCAGTGAAGCGCGACAGGGGTCTGGCTACACCTTC | CASSEARQGSGYTF | TRBD1 | TRBV2 | . | 14 | TRBJ1-2
TGTGCCAGCAGCTTAGACGGGGGGTCTAGCACAGATACGCAGTATTTT | CASSLDGGSSTDTQYF | TRBD2 | TRBV11-2 | . | 16 | TRBJ2-3
TGTGCCAGCAGCTTGACTCGAATCTCAGATACGCAGTATTTT | CASSLTRISDTQYF | . | TRBV5-4 | . | 14 | TRBJ2-3
TGTGCCAGCTCGGCGGCTAGCGGGGGCAATGAGCAGTTCTTC | CASSAASGGNEQFF | TRBD2 | TRBV18 | few | 14 | TRBJ2-1
TGTGCCAGCAGCTTGGACCAGAACTATGGCTACACCTTC | CASSLDQNYGYTF | . | TRBV5-8 | . | 13 | TRBJ1-2
TGCGCCAGCACTAAGACGGCGGCTAGCACAGATACGCAGTATTTT | CASTKTAASTDTQYF | . | TRBV4-1 | . | 15 | TRBJ2-3
TGTGCCAGCTCACCGATATACAGATATGAAAAACTGTTTTTT | CASSPIYRYEKLFF | . | TRBV18 | . | 14 | TRBJ1-4